The entry below describes one T cell receptor (beta chain). The antigen this receptor binds is unknown. Base qualities are not provided; no much larger clone lies one nucleotide away. These data come from a study of cytomegalovirus exposure and HLA in healthy donors (dated by TCRdb to 2015 to 2018). Describing the broader study: In an earlier analysis of under 750 of the donors, less than 350 Gb of sequence data and about 110 million unique TCR beta sequences from roughly 200 million T cells were reported. On average, roughly 200,000 unique TCR beta nucleotide sequences were sequenced per donor among a few hundred genotyped donors of the cohort, with around 19% of those sequences being non-productive. In an earlier analysis of 500 to 650 of the donors, high-throughput TCR beta sequencing was used to judge whether each TCR beta V gene segment behaved as functional or pseudogenic. Along with the approximately 600-subject first cohort, a separate validation cohort of about 110 different subjects was used. The study used immunosequencing to profile the T cell repertoires of approximately 640 subjects and linked those repertoires to cytomegalovirus serostatus. In a later genetic analysis, genome-wide SNP genotypes for 398 of the 666 donors were used, and that subset was treated as a discovery cohort. Alongside the repertoire data, information on donor age, sex, ethnicity and CMV serostatus was compiled. Typing coverage differed by locus: A, B, C, DRB1 and DQB1 were typed in roughly 620-630 donors, DQA1 in around 500, DPA1 in nearly 610, and DPB1 in approximately 450. The study aimed to test whether signatures of past pathogen exposure could be identified by cataloging public T cell receptors. Approximately 300 gigabases of sequencing data and roughly 81 million unique TCR sequences made up an early release that covered 500 to 650 HLA-typed donors. Because of strong linkage in the cohort, four or five DR-DQ haplotypes were treated as single units for association and clustering. Of the roughly 400 genotyped donors, 65% to 90% fell in the genetic ancestry cluster associated with self-reported Caucasian donors. The study combined high-throughput TCR immunosequencing, statistical association of individual TCRs with disease status, and machine learning to predict cytomegalovirus infection status. Every repertoire in the discovery cohort had been generated on one and the same sequencing platform. A later analysis re-examined previously published TCR beta repertoires from around 670 donors and added high-resolution HLA genotyping to investigate patterns of TCR occurrence. HLA typing covered class I and class II loci at four-digit resolution. Rather than drawing on any new phenotypic data, the later analysis identified candidate immune exposures from TCR beta sequences and the way those sequences occurred across donors. Points the paper makes about the study in general: In a later analysis, around 15,000 TCR beta sequences were associated with specific HLA alleles at a false discovery rate of 0.05. The classifier was reported to diagnose cytomegalovirus status with high specificity and sensitivity in both the original cohort and the validation cohort. For the cohort, immune exposure information was limited to CMV serostatus. Because HLA typing was unavailable for some donors at each locus, only the typed subset was used in association tests. A later genetic analysis associated a missense DCLRE1C variant with V-gene and J-gene trimming of TCR beta chains, and an independent cohort replicated the association. Several of the top co-occurrence clusters appeared to be linked to parvovirus B19, influenza, CMV and Epstein-Barr virus, according to a later analysis. Broadly in line with IMGT annotations, most TCR beta V segments showed up in productive rearrangements about 87% or about 30% of the time in an earlier analysis of about 500 of the donors. In a later genetic analysis, fewer N-insertions in productive TCRs were reported among donors in an Asian-associated ancestry cluster than the roughly 700-donor mean. The study listed 150 to 200 TCR beta chains as associated with cytomegalovirus. In vitro tests confirmed that a few of the cytomegalovirus-associated TCR beta chains recognize cytomegalovirus antigens. When HLA alleles, especially DR and DQ, strongly co-occurred, attributing TCR associations to individual alleles was difficult. This cohort had only TCR beta chains sequenced, and the lack of alpha or paired-chain data limited which features could be detected. A cluster of highly shared sequence variants was judged likely to represent a technical artifact of the sequencing pipeline. A later analysis found that HLA-associated TCR beta chains were more clonally expanded and had lower generation probabilities than equally common non-associated chains. Roughly uniform sequencing depth across donors was assumed in presence/absence analyses, although this assumption may not hold. Fewer than 20 rarely observed V segments, including chromosome 9 orphons, were excluded from the earlier analysis of approximately 600 of the donors because counts were too low. It was suggested by the authors that the approach could potentially be generalized to other disease states and immunological phenotypes. A later analysis found that most CMV-associated TCR beta chains appeared HLA-restricted, with HLA associations seemingly driven largely by CMV exposure. Some IMGT-functional V segments, including TRBV6-2 and TRBV6-3, could not be told apart with the 87-base-pair reads, so those segments were excluded. A later analysis found that TCR association rates varied across HLA loci, with DRB1 alleles showing the most associated TCRs and HLA-C alleles the fewest. Most TCR sequences were observed very rarely across donors, whereas some public TCRs were present in many individuals. Linkage disequilibrium might explain the correlated functional status among segregating V segments, but an unknown experimental factor could not be excluded. A further reported finding was that TCR beta sequences accurately predicted the HLA-A and HLA-B alleles for most subjects in the first cohort.

The cohort comprised several hundred healthy bone marrow donors. At the time of sampling, all cohort members were nominally healthy, though unrecorded immune exposures were likely present. The donor tested CMV seronegative and was one of the 352 seronegative cohort members. Each donor provided a peripheral blood sample, and peripheral blood mononuclear cells were used for TCR beta sequencing. The Qiagen DNeasy Blood Extraction Kit was used to extract genomic DNA from the blood cell samples. V is shortened by 4 bases, J by 5 bases, and the region joining them spans 20 bases. The germline V gene (reference sequence) yields GTSNPN for CDR1 and SVGIG for CDR2. The CDR3 numbers 15 residues from cysteine through phenylalanine. Only the CDR3 DNA stays, 45 bases, in frame from base 1. Libraries were built with the immunoSEQ multiplex PCR assay. For the multiplex PCR, a mixture combining 60 forward primers for TCR Vbeta segments and 13 reverse primers for TCR Jbeta segments was used. Amplification of the CDR3 region of rearranged TCR beta genes was performed with a multiplex PCR assay on genomic DNA. The Illumina HiSeq System was used to sequence the amplified TCR beta libraries as 87-base-pair reads. In the original analysis: A later analysis tallied 75 million to 95 million unique TCR beta chains across the 700 or so repertoires, and 10 million to 11 million of those chains were shared by two or more donors. Raw reads were error-corrected and collapsed into unique sequences with a nearest-neighbor algorithm that merged closely related sequences to remove PCR and sequencing errors. Alignment of CDR3 sequences to IMGT reference sequences was used to assign V, D and J gene segments. Each retained sequence needed at least a six-nucleotide match to both a V gene segment and a J gene segment. Rearrangements were called productive when the CDR3 lacked stop codons and stayed in frame with V and J; all others were non-productive. Following IMGT convention, CDR3 was defined as the stretch from the second conserved V-encoded cysteine up to the conserved J-encoded phenylalanine. Sequences without an unambiguous match to a single V gene segment were excluded from the earlier analysis of about 600 of the donors. In an earlier analysis of roughly 500 of the donors, V segments were called functional above 56.7% productive rearrangements and were called segregating when the between-donor standard deviation exceeded 5%. A statistical classification framework was built for diagnosing cytomegalovirus status from the catalog of TCR beta chain sequences. A later analysis assigned V and J genes by comparing TCR nucleotide sequences with IMGT/GENE-DB human TR gene sequences. In a later analysis, CDR3 sequences and most-parsimonious VDJ recombination scenarios were assigned using the TCRdist pipeline. In a later analysis, each TCR beta chain was defined by its CDR3 amino acid sequence together with its V-gene family, and reads without a unique V-gene family were excluded. As a way to deal with suspected cross-contamination and a sequencing artifact, a later analysis dropped 640 or so nucleotide sequences that were highly shared and had low generation probability. In a later analysis, a clonal expansion index for each public chain was calculated from normalized within-repertoire ranks of inferred template counts. In a later analysis, generation probabilities were computed using a VDJ recombination model fitted to out-of-frame rearrangements, and the results were checked against IGoR. In a later analysis, TCR-TCR, TCR-HLA and TCR-CMV co-occurrence was scored with hypergeometric tests, and a repertoire-size bias correction was applied to TCR pairs. A later analysis estimated false discovery rates by permuting HLA or CMV assignments 20 times. In a later analysis, co-occurring TCRs were grouped with DBSCAN, and TCRdist sequence similarity was added when clustering was performed within HLA-allele-positive subsets. Co-occurrence clustering excluded repertoires with fewer than 30,000 or more than 120,000 public chains, plus five with anomalous nucleotide sharing. Sourced from immuneACCESS, this table was stored by TCRdb with only in-frame sequences that have V and J called. A share of the clones is absent; for the studies checked, an unresolved V gene accounts for under half, and the remainder has no known explanation. From that table come the V and J calls and clone size; the DNA was used to work out D and trimming. A total of 95,000 to 130,000 clones appear in this sample, around 74% of them only once. Around 1.7% of the sample lies in the top ten.

This chain joins TRBV30 to TRBJ2-5; a tentative D match to TRBD1 spans 5 bases. The receptor's source is a woman aged 18-29 years in good health and CMV-seronegative. Sample: PBMCs. The nucleotides are TGTGCCTGGACCCTAGGGGTGGCAGGGCAGGAGACCCAGTACTTC. This encodes CAWTLGVAGQETQYF.